The 4 T cell receptor beta chains presented below share a single source sample, sequenced in a study of blood T cell repertoires in COVID-19. Repertoires were generated with immunoSEQ multiplex PCR, while TCRdb's copy carries only in-frame clones and drops some. This sample has around 200,000 clones, with about nine tenths found just once. The material sequenced was peripheral blood. The receptors here all came from a woman between 45 and 60 years old with acute or convalescent COVID-19.

To note about this clone: Other DNA sequences in this specimen translate into the identical CDR3. This rearrangement joins TRBV5-4 to TRBJ2-1, with 8 bases fitting TRBD1. This CDR3 has 13 amino acids. The germline CDR1 and CDR2 sequences are SGHNT and YYREEE (reference sequence). J gave up 6 bases and V 4 bases, and 3 bases lay outside the gene matches. CDR3: CASSLQGGNEQFF. The CDR3 bases are TGTGCCAGCAGCCTACAGGGGGGCAATGAGCAGTTCTTC.

This sequence joins TRBV7-2 and TRBJ1-2, with D unresolved. Germline lookup yields CDR1 SGHTA and CDR2 FQGNSA. There are 15 residues in the CDR3. The V end lost 1 base, the J end lost 4 bases, and 13 bases lay between the germline ends. CDR3 nucleotide sequence: TGTGCCAGCAGCTTAGTGCCAGGAACTTCCTATGGCTACACCTTC. Amino acid sequence: CASSLVPGTSYGYTF.

The V gene is TRBV19, the J gene TRBJ2-7, with 7 nucleotides matching TRBD1. V lost 5 bases and J lost 3; bases outside the gene matches: 7. The CDR3 extends over 14 amino acids. Looked up from germline, CDR1 is LNHDA and CDR2 is SQIVND (reference sequence). CDR3 residues: CASSPRAGGYEQYF. CDR3 nucleotides: TGTGCCAGTAGTCCCCGGGCAGGGGGCTACGAGCAGTACTTC.

V gene TRBV6-5 combines with J gene TRBJ1-1; D is ambiguous. The germline V gene encodes CDR1 MNHEY and CDR2 SVGAGI. Trimming removed 0 bases from V and 4 bases from J, with 6 bases in between. The CDR3 is 13 amino acids. CDR3: CASSYSSLTEAFF. The CDR3 nucleotides read TGTGCCAGCAGTTACTCGTCCCTCACTGAAGCTTTCTTT.